The source of this TCR beta chain is a study of shared clonotypes between healthy human individuals. Whole-study findings and limits: Non-shared clonotypes had lower generation probabilities than those shared by all four donors. Generally, estimated richness proved larger in naive subsets than it did in memory subsets.

Germline CDR1 and CDR2: SGHAT and FQNNGV. The CDR3 runs 16 residues. Losses at the gene ends were 5 bases for V and 4 bases for J; bases not matched to a gene: 8. Concerning this clone itself: No antigen is known for it.

Method: immunoSEQ multiplex PCR; TCRdb's copy keeps in-frame clones and lacks some. The sample shows some 1,100,000 clones, approximately 80% of them seen only once. The sequence was obtained from a man between 18 and 29 years old in good health. Some clones in this sample may be carry-over from other donors' samples. The J gene is TRBJ2-1, the V gene TRBV11-2; 10 bases match TRBD2. What was sequenced was memory CD4+ T cells from PBMCs. As to subset: CD45RA-negative fraction. The CDR3 DNA sequence: TGTGCCAGCAGCCCCTCCGGGACTAGCGCGTACAATGAGCAGTTCTTC. The encoded protein is CASSPSGTSAYNEQFF.